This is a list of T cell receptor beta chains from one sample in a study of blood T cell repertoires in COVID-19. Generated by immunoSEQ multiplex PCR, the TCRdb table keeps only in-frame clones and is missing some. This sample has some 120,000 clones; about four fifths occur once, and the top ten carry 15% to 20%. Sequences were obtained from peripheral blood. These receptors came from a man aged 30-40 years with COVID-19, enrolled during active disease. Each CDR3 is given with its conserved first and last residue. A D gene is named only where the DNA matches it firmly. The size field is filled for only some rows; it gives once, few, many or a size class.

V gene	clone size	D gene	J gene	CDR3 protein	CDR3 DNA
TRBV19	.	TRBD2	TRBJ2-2	CASSRGWTSGRAGGELFF	TGTGCCAGTAGTCGGGGTTGGACTAGCGGGAGGGCCGGCGGGGAGCTGTTTTTT
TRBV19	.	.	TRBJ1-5	CASSVNSNQPQHF	TGTGCCAGTAGTGTAAATAGCAATCAGCCCCAGCATTTT
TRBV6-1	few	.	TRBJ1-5	CASSEFRVSGNQPQHF	TGTGCCAGCAGTGAATTCAGGGTTTCGGGCAATCAGCCCCAGCATTTT
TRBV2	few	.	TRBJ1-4	CASNRQEKLFF	TGTGCCAGCAACCGACAGGAAAAACTGTTTTTT
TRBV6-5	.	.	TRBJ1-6	CASGAGAQNSPLHF	TGTGCCAGCGGGGCAGGAGCCCAGAATTCACCCCTCCACTTT
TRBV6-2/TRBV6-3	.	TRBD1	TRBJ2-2	CASSPGTGNPGELFF	TGTGCCAGCAGCCCCGGGACAGGGAACCCCGGGGAGCTGTTTTTT
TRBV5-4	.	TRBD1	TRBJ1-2	CASSLDGTGLYGYTF	TGTGCCAGCAGCTTGGATGGGACAGGTCTCTATGGCTACACCTTC
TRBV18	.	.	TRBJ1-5	CASSRRSRTGDQPQHF	TGTGCCAGCTCACGACGGTCCAGAACGGGGGATCAGCCCCAGCATTTT
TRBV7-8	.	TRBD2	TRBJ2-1	CASSAAAGGFMDEQFF	TGTGCCAGCAGCGCCGCAGCGGGAGGGTTTATGGATGAGCAGTTCTTC
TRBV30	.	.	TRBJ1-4	CAWSRRGGEKLFF	TGTGCCTGGAGCCGAAGGGGGGGTGAAAAACTGTTTTTT
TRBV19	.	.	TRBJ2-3	CASSSLVSTDTQYF	TGTGCCAGTAGTTCACTAGTTAGCACAGATACGCAGTATTTT
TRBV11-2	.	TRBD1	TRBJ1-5	CASSPGQGGLYSNQPQHF	TGTGCCAGCAGCCCGGGACAGGGGGGACTTTATAGCAATCAGCCCCAGCATTTT
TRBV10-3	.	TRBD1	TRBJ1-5	CAISAEKGAQPQHF	TGTGCCATCAGTGCTGAAAAGGGGGCTCAGCCCCAGCATTTT
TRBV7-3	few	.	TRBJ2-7	CASRAKGAYEQYF	TGTGCCAGCAGGGCTAAAGGAGCCTACGAGCAGTACTTC
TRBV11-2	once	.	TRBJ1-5	CASSLVSGPRQPQHF	TGTGCCAGCAGCTTAGTATCCGGTCCCAGGCAGCCCCAGCATTTT
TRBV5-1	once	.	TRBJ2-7	CASSAGPGEYEQYF	TGCGCCAGCAGCGCGGGCCCAGGGGAGTACGAGCAGTATTTC
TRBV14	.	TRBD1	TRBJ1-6	CASGVEGARTPLHF	TGTGCCAGCGGAGTGGAGGGGGCTCGAACACCCCTCCACTTT
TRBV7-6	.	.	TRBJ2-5	CASSLVLQETQYF	TGTGCCAGCAGCTTAGTCCTTCAAGAGACCCAGTACTTC
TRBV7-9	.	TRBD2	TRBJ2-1	CASSPFQRGSTGEQFF	TGTGCCAGCAGCCCGTTCCAGCGGGGGTCGACTGGGGAGCAGTTCTTC
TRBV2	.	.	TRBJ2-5	CASSEGTRLYF	TGTGCCAGCAGTGAAGGGACACGATTGTACTTC
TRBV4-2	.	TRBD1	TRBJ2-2	CASSPWDSAGELFF	TGTGCCAGCAGCCCGTGGGACAGCGCCGGGGAGCTGTTTTTT
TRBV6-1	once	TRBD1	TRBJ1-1	CASSEVSRQGAFF	TGTGCCAGCAGTGAAGTTTCGAGACAGGGAGCTTTCTTT
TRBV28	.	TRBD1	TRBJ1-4	CASSSGQGWEKLFF	TGTGCCAGCAGTTCCGGACAGGGATGGGAAAAACTGTTTTTT
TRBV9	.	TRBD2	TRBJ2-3	CASSPLAGGLTTDTQYF	TGTGCCAGCAGCCCCCTAGCGGGAGGCCTTACCACAGATACGCAGTATTTT
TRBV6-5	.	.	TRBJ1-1	CASSLVQNTEAFF	TGTGCCAGCAGCTTGGTACAGAACACTGAAGCTTTCTTT
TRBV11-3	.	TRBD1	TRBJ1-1	CASSPRDRGAPEAFF	TGTGCCAGCAGCCCCCGGGACAGGGGGGCCCCTGAAGCTTTCTTT